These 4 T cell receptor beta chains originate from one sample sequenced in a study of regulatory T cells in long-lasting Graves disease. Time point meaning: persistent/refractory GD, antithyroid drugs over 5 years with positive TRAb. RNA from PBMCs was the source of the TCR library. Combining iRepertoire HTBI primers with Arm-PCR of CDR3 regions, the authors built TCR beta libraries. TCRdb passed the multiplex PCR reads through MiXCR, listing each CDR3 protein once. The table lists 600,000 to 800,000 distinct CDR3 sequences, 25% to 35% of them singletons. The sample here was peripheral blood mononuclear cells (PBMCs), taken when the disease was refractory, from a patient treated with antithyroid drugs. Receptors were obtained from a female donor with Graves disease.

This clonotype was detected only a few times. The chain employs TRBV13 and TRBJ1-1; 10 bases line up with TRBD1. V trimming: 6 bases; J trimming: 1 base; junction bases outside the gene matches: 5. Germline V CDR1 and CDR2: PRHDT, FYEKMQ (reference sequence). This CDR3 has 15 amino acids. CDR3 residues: CASSERTGGNTEAFF. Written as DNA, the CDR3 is TGTGCCAGCAGTGAACGGACAGGGGGGAACACTGAAGCTTTCTTT.

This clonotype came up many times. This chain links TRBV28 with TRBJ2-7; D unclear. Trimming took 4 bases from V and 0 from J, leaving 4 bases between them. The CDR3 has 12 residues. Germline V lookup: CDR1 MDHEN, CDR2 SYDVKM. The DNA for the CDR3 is TGTGCCAGCAGTTCCTTCTCCTACGAGCAGTACTTC. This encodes CASSSFSYEQYF.

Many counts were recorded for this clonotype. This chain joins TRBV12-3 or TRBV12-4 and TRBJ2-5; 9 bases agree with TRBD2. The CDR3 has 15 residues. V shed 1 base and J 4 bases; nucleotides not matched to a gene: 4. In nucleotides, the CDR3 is TGTGCCAGCAGTTTAGGACTAGCGGCCCCAGAGACCCAGTACTTC. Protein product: CASSLGLAAPETQYF.

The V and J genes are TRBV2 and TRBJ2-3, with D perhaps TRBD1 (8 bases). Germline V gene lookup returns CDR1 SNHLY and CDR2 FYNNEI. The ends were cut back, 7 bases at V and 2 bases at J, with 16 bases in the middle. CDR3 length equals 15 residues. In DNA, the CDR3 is TGTGCCAGCACTACACAGGGGGGGCCCACAGATACGCAGTATTTT. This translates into CASTTQGGPTDTQYF.